This T cell receptor beta chain was obtained from a study of Graves' ophthalmopathy and Graves' hyperthyroidism. None of the included patients had other autoimmune diseases, uncontrolled infections, pregnancy or lactation, as these led to exclusion. Clinical symptoms, serum thyroxine, TRAb, thyroid ultrasound and orbital computed tomography determined diagnosis. Amplifying from RNA transcripts, the study obtained TCR beta CDR3 regions. HTBI primers were used in a first-round RT-PCR, which preceded a second-round multiplex PCR. TCRdb itself ran the multiplex PCR reads through MiXCR, one entry per CDR3 protein. There are more than 1,000,000 distinct CDR3 sequences in the sample; about 36% occur only once, and roughly 11% lies in the top ten. Study-level results: Among expanded thyroid clonotypes above 0.001 frequency, most also occurred in blood.

V was cut by 0 bases and J by 3 bases, with 0 bases left in between. CDR3 length: 12 amino acids. CDR1 is SGDLS and CDR2 is YYNGEE in the germline V gene. This clonotype was seen at least ten times. What it recognizes is unknown. The chain is built from TRBV9 and TRBJ2-2; D unresolved. This clonotype was obtained from an adult man with Graves' hyperthyroidism. Sequenced sample: peripheral blood or thyroid tissue (not recorded which). The CDR3 is CASSVDTGELFF. CDR3 coding DNA: TGTGCCAGCAGCGTAGACACCGGGGAGCTGTTTTTT.